The 9 T cell receptor beta chains below all came from one sample that was sequenced in a study of blood T cell repertoires in COVID-19. This table comes from immunoSEQ multiplex PCR, and its TCRdb copy is limited to in-frame clones, with some not included. Of tens of thousands of clones listed, about nine tenths are singletons. Material for sequencing was peripheral blood. These receptors were taken from a man in his fifties or sixties with COVID-19, enrolled during active disease.

The chain couples TRBV5-1 to TRBJ1-3; D may be TRBD1 (6 bases). Germline V gene sequence: CDR1 SGHRS, CDR2 YFSETQ. V was shortened by 4 bases and J by 2 bases, with 10 bases between the two germline ends. This CDR3 is 14 amino acids long. The CDR3 sequence: CASSQDRPGNTIYF. CDR3 DNA: TGCGCCAGCAGCCAAGACAGGCCTGGAAACACCATATATTTT.

The chain joins TRBV7-2 to TRBJ2-1; 13 positions agree with TRBD2. The V gene end was trimmed by 5 bases and the J gene end by 8 bases; junction bases not matched to a gene: 9. Germline V gene sequence: CDR1 SGHTA, CDR2 FQGNSA. The CDR3 extends over 16 amino acids. The CDR3 loop reads CASSPWTSGRSHEQFF. CDR3 bases: TGTGCCAGCAGCCCCTGGACTAGCGGGAGATCGCATGAGCAGTTCTTC.

The chain employs TRBV24-1 and TRBJ1-5; the match to TRBD1 covers 8 bases. The trim removed 5 bases at V and 2 bases at J, leaving 1 base unmatched. The germline V gene has CDR1 KGHDR and CDR2 SFDVKD. This CDR3 region has 14 residues. This chain's CDR3 is CATSGQGRNQPQHF. The DNA of the CDR3 is TGTGCCACCAGTGGACAGGGGCGCAATCAGCCCCAGCATTTT.

V is TRBV11-3 and J is TRBJ2-1; 7 nucleotides match TRBD2. The CDR3 is made up of 15 amino acids. CDR1 SGHNT and CDR2 YENEEA come from the germline V gene. V lost 5 bases to trimming and J lost 4 bases; unmatched junction nucleotides: 8. DNA for the CDR3: TGTGCCAGCAGCCCCGGGACTAAACGTTACAATGAGCAGTTCTTC. Translation gives CASSPGTKRYNEQFF.

This chain links TRBV5-1 with TRBJ2-5, with 7 nucleotides matching TRBD2. CDR1 is SGHRS and CDR2 is YFSETQ in the germline V gene. This CDR3 has 13 residues. V shed 4 bases and J 4 bases; nucleotides not matched to a gene: 4. CDR3 coding DNA: TGCGCCAGCAGCACAGGACTAGTAGAGACCCAGTACTTC. It encodes CASSTGLVETQYF.

The gene calls are TRBV4-1 and TRBJ1-1; D possibly corresponds to TRBD1 (5 bases). This CDR3 contains 16 residues. Looked up from germline, CDR1 is MGHRA and CDR2 is YSYEKL. Trimming cost V 2 bases and J 4 bases, with 17 bases left between them. The CDR3 region is CASSQRQGLYFTEAFF. In DNA form, the CDR3 reads TGCGCCAGCAGCCAAAGGCAGGGTCTTTATTTCACTGAAGCTTTCTTT.

This rearrangement joins TRBV2 to TRBJ2-5; D perhaps matches TRBD1 (7 bases). CDR1 and CDR2 (germline): SNHLY, FYNNEI. V was clipped by 4 bases and J by 9 bases, with 21 bases between them. CDR3 size: 15 residues. CDR3 sequence: CASSGGRGRINAQYF. The CDR3 DNA follows: TGTGCCAGCAGTGGCGGCAGGGGGAGGATTAATGCCCAGTACTTC.

V usage is TRBV28 and J usage is TRBJ2-7; TRBD2 matches at 8 bases. From germline, CDR1 is MDHEN and CDR2 SYDVKM. V was clipped by 4 bases and J by 4 bases; unmatched bases: 12. CDR3 length equals 16 residues. The CDR3 loop reads CASSSLRLASQYEQYF. The CDR3 DNA follows: TGTGCCAGCAGTTCTCTCCGACTAGCGTCCCAGTACGAGCAGTACTTC.

Only one count was recorded for this clone. V usage is TRBV28 and J usage is TRBJ2-7; 9 nucleotides agree with TRBD1. V was clipped by 6 bases and J by 1 base; unmatched bases: 13. CDR1 and CDR2 from the germline V gene are MDHEN and SYDVKM. The CDR3 extends over 17 amino acids. In DNA form, the CDR3 reads TGTGCCAGCAGGGGATACTCCGGGACAGGGTCTTCCTACGAGCAGTACTTC. Translation gives CASRGYSGTGSSYEQYF.